This T cell receptor beta chain comes out of a study of T cell changes during pregnancy in multiple sclerosis (dated by TCRdb to about 2019). General notes on the study: The study looked at changes in the T cell repertoire across pregnancy in women with multiple sclerosis.

Remarks on this clone: Its antigen has not been determined. It has no much larger one-base neighbor in the sample; base qualities were not kept.

The receptor library was made with the immunoSEQ multiplex PCR assay. TCRdb provides this immuneACCESS table in a form limited to in-frame rearrangements. Some clones are lacking; in checked studies, under half of them reflect an unresolved V gene, and why the rest are absent is not known. The table for this sample lists 60,000 to 85,000 clones; about 92% of them were counted only once. The ten largest clonotypes hold approximately 1.5% of the sample. The TCR was taken from a female donor in good health, enrolled as a control in a pregnancy study. The sample in question was peripheral blood, obtained in the second trimester of pregnancy.

The CDR3 protein sequence reads: CAWSFGQNYGYTF. In nucleotide form, the sequence is TGTGCCTGGAGTTTTGGACAGAATTATGGCTACACCTTC. The V and J genes are TRBV30 and TRBJ1-2, and possibly TRBD1, on 6 matching bases. Spanning cysteine to phenylalanine, the CDR3 consists of 13 amino acids. The DNA shown is the 39-base CDR3, in frame from base 1. CDR1 and CDR2 were assigned from the germline V gene (reference sequence) as GTSNPN and SVGIG. V and J lose 2 bases and 5 bases, and a span of 12 bases separates them. When the CDR3 is completed using the reference TRBV30 and TRBJ1-2 genes on either side, the full variable domain is SQTIHQWPATLVQPVGSPLSLECTVEGTSNPNLYWYRQAAGRGLQLLFYSVGIGQISSEVPQNLSASRPQDRQFILSSKKLLLSDSGFYLCAWSFGQNYGYTFGSGTRLTVV.